This T cell receptor (beta chain) was captured by sequencing in a study of blood T cell repertoires in COVID-19. About the research overall: Samples taken during acute and convalescent COVID-19 were collected in the United States, Italy and Spain. Nucleic acid was either cDNA or gDNA, and it came from T cells, B-cell-depleted T cells, or PBMCs.

The V gene end was trimmed by 8 bases and the J gene end by 6 bases; junction bases not matched to a gene: 6. CDR3 length: 15 residues. Germline V gives CDR1 LNHDA, CDR2 SQIVND (reference sequence). In the authors' workflow: Amplification with reference gene primers provided the estimates of nucleated cell counts. Using immunoSEQ multiplex PCR, the repertoire was profiled, and TCRdb retains in-frame clones only, with some absent. V and J calls and clone size come straight from that table; D and trimming were deduced from the DNA. Of about 150,000 clones in the sample, 75% to 80% are singletons; the top ten hold around 1.5%.

This sequence originates from an elderly man with acute or convalescent COVID-19. Sequenced: peripheral blood. The rearrangement links TRBV19 to TRBJ1-6; 11 bases align to TRBD1. CDR3 sequence (DNA): TGTGCCAGTGTACAGGGGACAGGGGGTAATTCACCCCTCCACTTT. Its protein product is CASVQGTGGNSPLHF. Based on the CDR3 plus reference TRBV19 and TRBJ1-6, the full variable domain is DGGITQSPKYLFRKEGQNVTLSCEQNLNHDAMYWYRQDPGQGLRLIYYSQIVNDFQKGDIAEGYSVSREKKESFPLTVTSAQKNPTAFYLCASVQGTGGNSPLHFGNGTRLTVT.